The 26 T cell receptor beta chains given below trace back to one sample, sequenced in a study of blood T cell repertoires in COVID-19. The table came from immunoSEQ multiplex PCR; TCRdb's copy has only in-frame clones and leaves some out. The table lists about 120,000 clones, around three quarters of them singletons. The sequencing sample was made of peripheral blood. These TCRs come from an elderly woman with acute or convalescent COVID-19.

V usage is TRBV24-1 and J usage is TRBJ2-6, with D hard to call. The ends were cut back, 0 bases at V and 0 bases at J, with 5 bases in the middle. Germline assignment: CDR1 KGHDR and CDR2 SFDVKD. The CDR3 is 16 amino acids. CDR3 nucleotide sequence: TGTGCCACCAGTGATTTGGACAACTCTGGGGCCAACGTCCTGACTTTC. Translated: CATSDLDNSGANVLTF.

This clone was detected a few times. The rearrangement uses TRBV9 and TRBJ2-4; 10 positions agree with TRBD1. This CDR3 has 15 amino acids. Germline CDR1 and CDR2: SGDLS and YYNGEE. V shed 0 bases and J 7 bases; nucleotides not matched to a gene: 4. CDR3 in amino acids: CASSVGGQGSNIQYF. CDR3 nucleotides: TGTGCCAGCAGCGTAGGGGGACAGGGGTCTAACATTCAGTACTTC.

The rearrangement uses TRBV12-3 or TRBV12-4 and TRBJ2-2, with no clear D. The CDR3 sequence is 12 residues long. Trimming removed 7 bases at V and 2 bases at J, with 5 bases between. The CDR3 loop is CASTENTGELFF. Here the CDR3 DNA reads TGTGCCAGCACAGAAAACACCGGGGAGCTGTTTTTT.

This chain uses TRBV6-1 with TRBJ1-5; tentative D call: TRBD1 (5 bases). The CDR3 totals 12 residues. The V gene's germline CDR1 is MNHNS and CDR2 SASEGT. V was trimmed by 2 bases and J by 9 bases, leaving 8 bases between them. CDR3 in DNA: TGTGCCAGCAGTGAAATAAGGGGGCCCCAGCATTTT. This translates into CASSEIRGPQHF.

This clone was observed a handful of times. V and J are TRBV7-3 and TRBJ2-5; 10 bases line up with TRBD2. The junction had 4 bases not matched to a gene; V was cut back by 4 bases and J by 2 bases. The CDR3 totals 15 residues. The germline CDR1 and CDR2 sequences are SGHTA and FQGTGA. The CDR3 spells CASSSGLAQQETQYF. The CDR3 DNA sequence: TGTGCCAGCAGCTCGGGACTAGCGCAACAAGAGACCCAGTACTTC.

This clone has a handful of counts. The chain has TRBV11-2 and TRBJ2-7; D gene unclear. The CDR3 has 15 amino acids. V lost 0 bases, J lost 0 bases, and 9 bases lay in between. Germline values: CDR1 SGHAT, CDR2 FQNNGV. CDR3 sequence reads: CASSLDSRHSYEQYF. Written as DNA, the CDR3 is TGTGCCAGCAGCTTAGATAGCCGCCACTCCTACGAGCAGTACTTC.

This chain uses TRBV6-5 with TRBJ1-5; D is perhaps TRBD1 (6 bases). This CDR3 is built from 13 residues. Germline CDR1 reads MNHEY; CDR2 reads SVGAGI. Between the trimmed V and J ends, which lost 5 bases and 9 bases, there was a span of 14 bases. CDR3 in amino acids: CASSQGHARPQHF. The CDR3 bases are TGTGCCAGCAGTCAGGGGCACGCAAGGCCCCAGCATTTT.

In DNA, the CDR3 is TGTGCCTCTGGGAGGCAGCCCCAGCATTTT. Its protein product is CASGRQPQHF. V is TRBV19 and J is TRBJ1-5; D is unclear. The V gene lost 11 bases and the J gene lost 7 bases, with 9 bases spanning the gap. The CDR3 extends over 10 amino acids. Germline V CDR1 and CDR2: LNHDA, SQIVND (reference sequence).

The rearrangement links TRBV7-2 to TRBJ2-3; D may be TRBD1 (5 bases). The CDR3 has 14 amino acids. V lost 3 bases, J lost 2 bases, and 9 bases lay in between. The V gene's germline CDR1 is SGHTA and CDR2 FQGNSA. The CDR3 nucleotides read TGTGCCAGCAGCTTGCGACAGCCCACAGATACGCAGTATTTT. Translation gives CASSLRQPTDTQYF.

This sequence joins TRBV4-2 and TRBJ2-1, with D possibly matching TRBD2 (6 bases). Germline loops: CDR1 LGHNA, CDR2 YNFKEQ. This CDR3 spans 19 amino acids. The V end was cut by 1 base, the J end by 1 base, with 20 bases between. The CDR3 nucleotides are TGTGCCAGCAGCCAAGTCGGAGTGTCAGAGGGACTTTCCTACAATGAGCAGTTCTTC. It specifies CASSQVGVSEGLSYNEQFF.

This sequence joins TRBV3-1 (or the pseudogene TRBV3-2) and TRBJ2-3; D perhaps matches TRBD2 (5 bases). From germline, CDR1 is LGHDT and CDR2 YNNKEL (reference sequence). The CDR3 loop spans 16 amino acids. The germline V and J ends were trimmed by 0 bases and 3 bases, with 13 bases remaining between them. CDR3 protein: CASSQDLAPRTDTQYF. The CDR3 region has the DNA TGTGCCAGCAGCCAAGATCTAGCCCCCCGAACAGATACGCAGTATTTT.

The rearrangement links TRBV6-5 to TRBJ2-2, with D perhaps TRBD1 (6 bases). Trimming stripped 4 bases from V and 7 bases from J, with 10 bases between. The CDR3 runs 13 residues. The germline CDR1 and CDR2 sequences are MNHEY and SVGAGI. Here the CDR3 DNA reads TGTGCCAGCAGTTTACGGACAGACGGGGAGCTGTTTTTT. Translation gives CASSLRTDGELFF.

The V gene is TRBV30, the J gene TRBJ1-2, with TRBD1 matching 10 bases. The CDR3 runs 15 residues. Unmatched junction bases numbered 8, after V lost 3 bases and J lost 4 bases. Germline CDR1 and CDR2: GTSNPN and SVGIG (reference sequence). The CDR3 sequence is CAWRGTGAALYGYTF. CDR3 sequence (DNA): TGTGCCTGGAGAGGGACAGGGGCCGCCCTCTATGGCTACACCTTC.

This clone showed up just a few times. The V gene is TRBV11-2, the J gene TRBJ1-1, with 8 positions matching TRBD1. CDR3 length: 13 amino acids. Germline lookup yields CDR1 SGHAT and CDR2 FQNNGV. The trim removed 6 bases at V and 4 bases at J, leaving 4 bases unmatched. CDR3 DNA: TGTGCCAGCAGTCCAACAGGGGGCACTGAAGCTTTCTTT. This encodes CASSPTGGTEAFF.

This clone appeared once. The chain couples TRBV6-5 to TRBJ1-6, with unresolved D. Germline lookup yields CDR1 MNHEY and CDR2 SVGAGI. The CDR3 is made up of 13 amino acids. V shed 0 bases and J shed 14 bases, with 11 bases lying between them. CDR3 coding DNA: TGTGCCAGCAGTTACTCTTCCGGGTTCACCCTCCACTTT. This gives the protein CASSYSSGFTLHF.

This rearrangement joins TRBV5-1 to TRBJ1-1; D is uncertain. V was pared by 4 bases and J by 2 bases, with 12 bases between. CDR1 is SGHRS and CDR2 is YFSETQ in the germline V gene. This CDR3 comprises 14 residues. CDR3 region: CASSGSGRNTEAFF. The CDR3 nucleotides are TGCGCCAGCAGCGGTTCAGGAAGAAACACTGAAGCTTTCTTT.

Remarks on this clone: At the DNA level, this CDR3 is encoded by other sequences in the same sample as well. The V and J genes are TRBV18 and TRBJ2-3; no clear D. The CDR3 length is 13 residues. Trimming removed 3 bases at V and 3 bases at J, with 7 bases between. Per germline, CDR1 KGHSH and CDR2 LQKENI. For the CDR3, the DNA is TGTGCCAGCTCACCGCCGGTTACAGATACGCAGTATTTT. It translates to CASSPPVTDTQYF.

This sequence joins TRBV28 and TRBJ1-5; D call uncertain. V was pared by 5 bases and J by 3 bases, with 14 bases between. Germline-derived CDR1 and CDR2 are MDHEN and SYDVKM. The CDR3 sequence is 15 residues long. The CDR3 loop reads CASSPWAELNQPQHF. CDR3 nucleotides: TGTGCCAGCAGTCCGTGGGCAGAGCTCAATCAGCCCCAGCATTTT.

This chain connects TRBV15 to TRBJ2-3; maybe TRBD2 (6 bases). V was shortened by 3 bases and J by 6 bases, with 22 bases between the two germline ends. This CDR3 is 17 amino acids long. Germline CDR1 reads LNHNV; CDR2 reads YYDKDF (reference sequence). The CDR3 DNA sequence: TGTGCCACCAGCAGCTCAACAACTGGCGGGGAACAGGATACGCAGTATTTT. It yields the protein CATSSSTTGGEQDTQYF.

This rearrangement joins TRBV30 to TRBJ2-1; unclear D gene. The ends were cut back, 0 bases at V and 8 bases at J, with 11 bases in the middle. This CDR3 comprises 13 residues. Germline V CDR1 and CDR2: GTSNPN, SVGIG (reference sequence). This CDR3 reads CAWSVRVGDEQFF. The DNA for the CDR3 is TGTGCCTGGAGTGTACGTGTGGGCGATGAGCAGTTCTTC.

The V gene is TRBV5-1, the J gene TRBJ2-3, with 8 positions matching TRBD1. CDR1 is SGHRS, CDR2 YFSETQ, per germline. CDR3 size: 16 residues. V trimming: 0 bases; J trimming: 5 bases; junction bases outside the gene matches: 8. The CDR3 protein is CASSLAGGAGVDTQYF. CDR3 nucleotides: TGCGCCAGCAGCTTGGCAGGGGGCGCTGGGGTAGATACGCAGTATTTT. Together with reference TRBV5-1 and TRBJ2-3, the CDR3 gives the full variable domain: KAGVTQTPRYLIKTRGQQVTLSCSPISGHRSVSWYQQTPGQGLQFLFEYFSETQRNKGNFPGRFSGRQFSNSRSEMNVSTLELGDSALYLCASSLAGGAGVDTQYFGPGTRLTVL.

CDR3 amino acids: CASSLAGQLNTEAFF. The CDR3 coding sequence is TGTGCCAGCAGCTTAGCGGGACAGCTAAACACTGAAGCTTTCTTT. The genes are TRBV7-2 and TRBJ1-1, with 7 bases lining up with TRBD1. This CDR3 has 15 residues. Germline trimming cut 0 bases from V and 2 bases from J; bases unmatched to any gene: 3. CDR1 SGHTA and CDR2 FQGNSA come from the germline V gene.

This clone was observed a handful of times. V is TRBV30 and J is TRBJ2-7; D might be TRBD2 (6 bases). Germline CDR1 GTSNPN, CDR2 SVGIG (reference sequence). The CDR3 loop spans 15 amino acids. Trimming took 1 base from V and 5 from J, leaving 18 bases between them. The CDR3 spells CAWSELGAGSDEQYF. The DNA of the CDR3 is TGTGCCTGGAGTGAATTAGGGGCCGGGAGTGACGAGCAGTACTTC. The variable domain in full, completed from reference TRBV30 and TRBJ2-7, reads SQTIHQWPATLVQPVGSPLSLECTVEGTSNPNLYWYRQAAGRGLQLLFYSVGIGQISSEVPQNLSASRPQDRQFILSSKKLLLSDSGFYLCAWSELGAGSDEQYFGPGTRLTVT.

The genes are TRBV6-1 and TRBJ1-5, with a tentative D call TRBD1 (5 bases). With 2 bases removed from V and 7 bases from J, the gap between germline ends came to 18 bases. CDR1 MNHNS and CDR2 SASEGT come from the germline V gene. The CDR3 extends over 16 amino acids. The CDR3, as DNA: TGTGCCAGCAGTGAATCCAACCAGGGATGGGTCCAGCCCCAGCATTTT. Translated, it gives CASSESNQGWVQPQHF.

The chain employs TRBV10-1 and TRBJ2-3, with TRBD2 matching over 9 bases. Germline-derived CDR1 and CDR2 are WNHNN and SYGVQD (reference sequence). J lost 1 base, V lost 3 bases, and 5 bases had no gene match. CDR3 length: 16 residues. The CDR3 nucleotides are TGCGCCAGCAGTGAAGGGAAGCGGGGGGGCACAGATACGCAGTATTTT. The encoded protein is CASSEGKRGGTDTQYF.

V and J are TRBV2 and TRBJ2-3; D gene ambiguous. V was trimmed by 6 bases and J by 2 bases, leaving 6 bases between them. CDR3 length: 12 residues. Germline values: CDR1 SNHLY, CDR2 FYNNEI. The CDR3 sequence: CASSVDTDTQYF. The CDR3 DNA is TGTGCCAGCAGCGTAGACACAGATACGCAGTATTTT.